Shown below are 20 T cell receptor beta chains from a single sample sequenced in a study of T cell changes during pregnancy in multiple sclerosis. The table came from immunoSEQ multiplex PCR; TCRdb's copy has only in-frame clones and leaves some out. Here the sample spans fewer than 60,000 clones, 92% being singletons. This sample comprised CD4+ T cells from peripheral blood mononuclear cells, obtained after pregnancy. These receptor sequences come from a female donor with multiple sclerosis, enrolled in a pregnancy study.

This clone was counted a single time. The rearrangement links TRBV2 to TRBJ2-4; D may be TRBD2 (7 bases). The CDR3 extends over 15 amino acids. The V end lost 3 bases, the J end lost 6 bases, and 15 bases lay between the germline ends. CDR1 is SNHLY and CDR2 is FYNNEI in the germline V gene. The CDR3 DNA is TGTGCCAGCAGTGAGTGGGGGGGCCAGAGAAACATTCAGTACTTC. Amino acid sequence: CASSEWGGQRNIQYF.

Here the CDR3 DNA reads TGTGCCAGCAGTTACTCTAGATTCGCTAGTGGCGGCTACACCTTC. It translates to CASSYSRFASGGYTF. The V and J genes are TRBV6-5 and TRBJ1-2, with D hard to call. This CDR3 has 15 residues. V was pared by 0 bases and J by 8 bases, with 16 bases between. Looked up from germline, CDR1 is MNHEY and CDR2 is SVGAGI.

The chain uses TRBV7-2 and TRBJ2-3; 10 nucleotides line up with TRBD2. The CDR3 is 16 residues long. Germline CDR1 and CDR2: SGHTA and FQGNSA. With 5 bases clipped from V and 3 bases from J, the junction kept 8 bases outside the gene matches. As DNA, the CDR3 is TGTGCCAGCAGCCCTCAGCGGGGGGGCTCAACAGATACGCAGTATTTT. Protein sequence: CASSPQRGGSTDTQYF.

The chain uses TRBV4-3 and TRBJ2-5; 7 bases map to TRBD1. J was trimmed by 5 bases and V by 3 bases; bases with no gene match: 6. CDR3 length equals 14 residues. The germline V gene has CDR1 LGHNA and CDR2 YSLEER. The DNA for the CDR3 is TGCGCCAGCAGCCAGGGCGGCAGGGGGGAGACCCAGTACTTC. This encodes CASSQGGRGETQYF.

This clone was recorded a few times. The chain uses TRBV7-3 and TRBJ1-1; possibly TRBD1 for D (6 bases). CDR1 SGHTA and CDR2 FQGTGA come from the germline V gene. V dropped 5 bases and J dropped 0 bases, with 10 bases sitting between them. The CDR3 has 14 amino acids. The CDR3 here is CASSLGQLNTEAFF. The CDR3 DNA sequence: TGTGCCAGCAGCCTTGGACAGCTGAACACTGAAGCTTTCTTT. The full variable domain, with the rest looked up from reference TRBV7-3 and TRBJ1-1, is GAGVSQTPSNKVTEKGKYVELRCDPISGHTALYWYRQSLGQGPEFLIYFQGTGAADDSGLPNDRFFAVRPEGSVSTLKIQRTERGDSAVYLCASSLGQLNTEAFFGQGTRLTVV.

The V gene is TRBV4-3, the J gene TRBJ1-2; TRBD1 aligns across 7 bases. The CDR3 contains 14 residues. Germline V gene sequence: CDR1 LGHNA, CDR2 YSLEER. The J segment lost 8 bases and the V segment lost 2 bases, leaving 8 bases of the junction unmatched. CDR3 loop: CASSQHGQDGGYTF. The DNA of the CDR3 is TGCGCCAGCAGCCAACATGGACAGGACGGAGGCTACACCTTC.

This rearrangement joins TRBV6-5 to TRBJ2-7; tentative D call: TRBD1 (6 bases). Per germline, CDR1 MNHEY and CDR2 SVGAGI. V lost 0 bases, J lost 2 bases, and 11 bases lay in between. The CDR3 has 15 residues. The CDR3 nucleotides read TGTGCCAGCAGTTACTCCCGGGACAATGCCTACGAGCAGTACTTC. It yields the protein CASSYSRDNAYEQYF.

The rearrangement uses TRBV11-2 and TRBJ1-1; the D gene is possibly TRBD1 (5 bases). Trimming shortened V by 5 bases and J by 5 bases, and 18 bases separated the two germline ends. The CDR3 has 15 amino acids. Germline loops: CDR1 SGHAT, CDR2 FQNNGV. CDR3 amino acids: CASSPHVGGGTEAFF. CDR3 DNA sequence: TGTGCCAGCAGCCCTCACGTCGGGGGAGGGACTGAAGCTTTCTTT.

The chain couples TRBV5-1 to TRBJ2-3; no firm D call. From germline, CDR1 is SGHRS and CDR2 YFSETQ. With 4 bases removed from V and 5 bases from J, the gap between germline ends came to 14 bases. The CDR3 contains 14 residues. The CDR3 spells CASSEHEPLDTQYF. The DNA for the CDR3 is TGCGCCAGCAGCGAGCATGAACCGCTAGATACGCAGTATTTT.

CDR3 region: CATDNGENSPLHF. The DNA for the CDR3 is TGTGCCACCGACAATGGGGAGAATTCACCCCTCCACTTT. The V call is TRBV19, the J call TRBJ1-6; D unclear. Between the trimmed V and J ends, which lost 10 bases and 7 bases, there was a span of 14 bases. Germline CDR1 LNHDA, CDR2 SQIVND (reference sequence). The CDR3 length is 13 residues.

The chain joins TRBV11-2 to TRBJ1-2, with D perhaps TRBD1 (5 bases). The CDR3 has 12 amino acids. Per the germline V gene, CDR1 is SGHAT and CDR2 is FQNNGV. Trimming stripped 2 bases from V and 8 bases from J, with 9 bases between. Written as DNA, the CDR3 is TGTGCCAGCAGCTTATCAGGGAAAGGCTACACCTTC. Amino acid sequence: CASSLSGKGYTF.

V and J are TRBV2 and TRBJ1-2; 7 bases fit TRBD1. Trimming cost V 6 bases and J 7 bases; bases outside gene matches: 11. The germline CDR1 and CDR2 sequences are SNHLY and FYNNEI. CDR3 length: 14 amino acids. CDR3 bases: TGTGCCAGCAGATCGACAGGGTCGGGCGGTGGCTACACCTTC. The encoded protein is CASRSTGSGGGYTF.

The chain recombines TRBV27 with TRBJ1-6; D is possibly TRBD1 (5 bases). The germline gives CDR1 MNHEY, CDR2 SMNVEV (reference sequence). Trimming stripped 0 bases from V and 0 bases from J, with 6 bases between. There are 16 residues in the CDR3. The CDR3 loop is CASSLSGVSYNSPLHF. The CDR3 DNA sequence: TGTGCCAGCAGTTTATCAGGGGTCTCCTATAATTCACCCCTCCACTTT.

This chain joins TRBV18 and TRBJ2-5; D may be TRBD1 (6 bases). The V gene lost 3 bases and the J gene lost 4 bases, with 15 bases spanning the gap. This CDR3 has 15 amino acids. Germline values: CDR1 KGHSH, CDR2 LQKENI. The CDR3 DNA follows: TGTGCCAGCTCACCCACAGGGAGAGTGATAGAGACCCAGTACTTC. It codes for CASSPTGRVIETQYF. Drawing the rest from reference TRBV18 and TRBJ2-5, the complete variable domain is NAGVMQNPRHLVRRRGQEARLRCSPMKGHSHVYWYRQLPEEGLKFMVYLQKENIIDESGMPKERFSAEFPKEGPSILRIQQVVRGDSAAYFCASSPTGRVIETQYFGPGTRLLVL.

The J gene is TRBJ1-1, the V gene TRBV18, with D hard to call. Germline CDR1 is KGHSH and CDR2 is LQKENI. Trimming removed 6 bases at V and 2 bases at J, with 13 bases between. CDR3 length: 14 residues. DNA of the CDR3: TGTGCCAGCTCCGCGTCCGGGGTAAACACTGAAGCTTTCTTT. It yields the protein CASSASGVNTEAFF. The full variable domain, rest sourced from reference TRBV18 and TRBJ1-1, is NAGVMQNPRHLVRRRGQEARLRCSPMKGHSHVYWYRQLPEEGLKFMVYLQKENIIDESGMPKERFSAEFPKEGPSILRIQQVVRGDSAAYFCASSASGVNTEAFFGQGTRLTVV.

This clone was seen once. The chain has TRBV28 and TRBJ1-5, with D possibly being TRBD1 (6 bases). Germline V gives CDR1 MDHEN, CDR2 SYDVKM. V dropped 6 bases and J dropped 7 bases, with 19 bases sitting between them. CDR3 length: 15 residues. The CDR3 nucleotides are TGTGCCAGCAGCGCTTCTGGGGGGGCGAGACAGCCCCAGCATTTT. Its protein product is CASSASGGARQPQHF.

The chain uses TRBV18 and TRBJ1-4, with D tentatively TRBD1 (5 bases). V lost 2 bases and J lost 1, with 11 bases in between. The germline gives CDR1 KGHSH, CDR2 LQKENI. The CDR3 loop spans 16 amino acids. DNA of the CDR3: TGTGCCAGCTCACCAAGACAGCTTCTAACTAATGAAAAACTGTTTTTT. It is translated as CASSPRQLLTNEKLFF. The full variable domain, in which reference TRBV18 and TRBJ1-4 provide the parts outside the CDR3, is NAGVMQNPRHLVRRRGQEARLRCSPMKGHSHVYWYRQLPEEGLKFMVYLQKENIIDESGMPKERFSAEFPKEGPSILRIQQVVRGDSAAYFCASSPRQLLTNEKLFFGSGTQLSVL.

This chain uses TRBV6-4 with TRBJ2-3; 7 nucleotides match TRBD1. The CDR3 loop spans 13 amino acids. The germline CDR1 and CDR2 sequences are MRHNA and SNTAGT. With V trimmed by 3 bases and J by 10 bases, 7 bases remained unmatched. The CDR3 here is CASSEARGNPQYF. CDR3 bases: TGTGCCAGCAGTGAAGCCAGGGGGAATCCGCAGTATTTT.

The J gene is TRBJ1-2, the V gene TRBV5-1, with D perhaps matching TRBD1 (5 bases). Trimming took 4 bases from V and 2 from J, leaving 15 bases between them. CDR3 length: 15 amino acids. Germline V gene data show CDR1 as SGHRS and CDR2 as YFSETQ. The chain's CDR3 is CASSGGLLENYGYTF. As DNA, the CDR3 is TGCGCCAGCAGCGGGGGACTCTTGGAAAACTATGGCTACACCTTC.

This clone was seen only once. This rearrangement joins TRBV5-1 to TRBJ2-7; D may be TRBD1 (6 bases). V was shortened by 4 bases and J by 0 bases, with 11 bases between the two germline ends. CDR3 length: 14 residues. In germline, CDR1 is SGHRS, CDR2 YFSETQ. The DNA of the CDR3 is TGCGCCAGCAGCCCCTCGACAGGCTCCTACGAGCAGTACTTC. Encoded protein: CASSPSTGSYEQYF.